These 31 T cell receptor beta chains were all obtained from the same sample, sequenced in a study of T-cell reconstitution after alpha-beta-depleted transplantation in children. It was with unique molecular identifiers that the TCRbeta library was prepared. Via MiXCR, TCRdb re-called the PCR reads, giving one row per CDR3 protein. The repertoire has about 610,000 distinct CDR3 sequences, roughly a tenth of them found once; the top ten carry 3.5% to 5%. The sample in question was PBMCs from the stem cell graft donor, obtained from the stem cell graft. The receptors originated from a human donor who donated a stem cell graft to a child with acute myeloid leukemia.

The sample holds many counts of this clonotype. The V and J genes are TRBV7-8 and TRBJ2-7, with 12 bases lining up with TRBD2. Trimming at V came to 2 bases and at J to 0 bases, leaving 2 bases not matched to a gene. Germline values: CDR1 SGHVS, CDR2 FQNEAQ. CDR3 size: 16 residues. CDR3 in amino acids: CASSLILAGGSYEQYF. CDR3 nucleotides: TGTGCCAGCAGCTTAATACTAGCGGGAGGCTCCTACGAGCAGTACTTC.

This clonotype was seen a few times. The chain carries TRBV3-1 and TRBJ2-2; D ambiguous. Trimming took off 4 bases at V and 6 bases at J, with 15 bases between the two ends. The CDR3 sequence is 15 residues long. From germline, CDR1 is LGHDT and CDR2 YNNKEL (reference sequence). The CDR3 protein is CASSRLLSGPGELFF. The CDR3 nucleotides are TGTGCCAGCAGCCGACTCCTGTCCGGACCCGGGGAGCTGTTTTTT.

Comments on this clonotype: A much larger clone lies one base from this, so it may be a read error. The V and J genes are TRBV3-1 and TRBJ2-1; 11 bases are a match to TRBD2. This CDR3 is built from 18 residues. The ends lost 8 bases at V and 8 bases at J; junction bases unmatched: 20. CDR1 and CDR2 from the germline V gene are LGHDT and YNNKEL (reference sequence). CDR3 sequence (DNA): TGTGCCAGCTGTTGTCCTGAGGGGACTAGCGGAGACTGCGATGAGCAGTTCTTC. Its protein product is CASCCPEGTSGDCDEQFF.

This clonotype was detected a few times. The V and J genes are TRBV2 and TRBJ2-3; 9 bases line up with TRBD2. Looked up from germline, CDR1 is SNHLY and CDR2 is FYNNEI. The V and J ends lost 9 bases and 0 bases, in that order; junction bases with no gene match: 10. The CDR3 extends over 16 amino acids. CDR3 residues: CARGWISGRSTDTQYF. As DNA, the CDR3 is TGTGCCAGGGGGTGGATTAGCGGGAGAAGCACAGATACGCAGTATTTT.

Notes on this clonotype: A junction boundary mismatches the germline segment, possibly from a read error. The rearrangement joins TRBV20-1 to TRBJ2-3; possible D gene TRBD2, 6 bases. There are 16 residues in the CDR3. Germline loops: CDR1 DFQATT, CDR2 SNEGSKA (reference sequence). CDR3: CCAKRDFRSGTDTQYF. In nucleotides, the CDR3 is TGCTGTGCCAAAAGGGACTTTCGTTCGGGCACAGATACGCAGTATTTT.

This clonotype was seen more than once but under ten times. The V gene is TRBV11-1, the J gene TRBJ2-5; TRBD1 might be the D (5 bases). The CDR3 consists of 20 residues. Germline CDR1 and CDR2: SGHAT and FQDESV (reference sequence). V was clipped by 4 bases and J by 2 bases, with 29 bases between them. The DNA of the CDR3 is TGTGCCAGCAGCTCAGACAGATATCCTATCTTCCTGATGGCTCAAGAGACCCAGTACTTC. This gives the protein CASSSDRYPIFLMAQETQYF.

This clonotype was counted only a few times. The chain links TRBV5-1 to TRBJ2-3; 8 bases agree with TRBD2. Germline V CDR1 and CDR2: SGHRS, YFSETQ. The CDR3 totals 15 residues. The V gene end was trimmed by 4 bases and the J gene end by 2 bases; junction bases not matched to a gene: 6. Written as DNA, the CDR3 is TGCGCCAGCAGCCGAGCGGGAGATATCACAGATACGCAGTATTTT. Translation gives CASSRAGDITDTQYF.

The sample holds a few counts of this clonotype. The CDR3 protein is CASTGTGDRSPTEAFF. DNA for the CDR3: TGTGCCAGCACGGGGACAGGTGACCGGTCGCCCACTGAAGCTTTCTTT. V gene TRBV9 combines with J gene TRBJ1-1; the match to TRBD1 covers 8 bases. The CDR3 loop spans 16 amino acids. Per the germline V gene, CDR1 is SGDLS and CDR2 is YYNGEE. With V trimmed by 6 bases and J by 4 bases, 14 bases remained unmatched.

This chain joins TRBV15 and TRBJ2-2; 12 nucleotides align to TRBD2. This CDR3 is built from 17 residues. V lost 0 bases to trimming and J lost 7 bases; unmatched junction nucleotides: 6. Germline V gene sequence: CDR1 LNHNV, CDR2 YYDKDF (reference sequence). The CDR3 spells CATSRDLAGGIGGELFF. The CDR3 DNA follows: TGTGCCACCAGCAGAGACCTAGCGGGAGGGATCGGCGGGGAGCTGTTTTTT. Filled out from reference TRBV15 and TRBJ2-2, the complete variable domain reads DAMVIQNPRYQVTQFGKPVTLSCSQTLNHNVMYWYQQKSSQAPKLLFHYYDKDFNNEADTPDNFQSRRPNTSFCFLDIRSPGLGDTAMYLCATSRDLAGGIGGELFFGEGSRLTVL.

The V gene is TRBV9, the J gene TRBJ2-5; D perhaps matches TRBD2 (6 bases). Per germline, CDR1 SGDLS and CDR2 YYNGEE. Trimming stripped 0 bases from V and 4 bases from J, with 16 bases between. CDR3 size: 16 residues. CDR3 in DNA: TGTGCCAGCAGCGTAGTACCGCCGGGAGTAAGAGAGACCCAGTACTTC. Protein: CASSVVPPGVRETQYF.

This rearrangement joins TRBV6-5 to TRBJ2-3; perhaps D is TRBD1 or TRBD2 (5 bases each). Trimming removed 2 bases at V and 1 base at J, with 10 bases between. The germline CDR1 and CDR2 sequences are MNHEY and SVGAGI. The CDR3 loop spans 15 amino acids. This CDR3 is CASSYGVGGTDTQYF. CDR3 DNA: TGTGCCAGCAGTTACGGGGTGGGGGGCACAGATACGCAGTATTTT.

The V and J genes are TRBV5-1 and TRBJ2-1, with D perhaps given as TRBD1 or TRBD2 (5 bases each). V was pared by 4 bases and J by 5 bases, with 13 bases between. There are 14 residues in the CDR3. Germline assignment: CDR1 SGHRS and CDR2 YFSETQ. CDR3 bases: TGCGCCAGCAGCCCTTCGGGACCCCACAATGAGCAGTTCTTC. It yields the protein CASSPSGPHNEQFF.

This clonotype was detected many times. The CDR3 bases are TGCGCCAGCACCAACCCCCAAGATACGCAGTATTTT. Encoded protein: CASTNPQDTQYF. The rearrangement links TRBV5-1 to TRBJ2-3; no clear D. The CDR3 totals 12 residues. Germline CDR1 is SGHRS and CDR2 is YFSETQ. Trimming cost V 6 bases and J 5 bases, with 10 bases left between them.

This clonotype was detected a few times. CDR3 amino acids: CASSPGGASGRGDIQYF. The CDR3 coding sequence is TGTGCCAGCAGCCCCGGAGGGGCTAGCGGGAGGGGGGACATTCAGTACTTC. The chain has TRBV5-6 and TRBJ2-4; 12 bases fit TRBD2. Looked up from germline, CDR1 is SGHDT and CDR2 is YYEEEE. CDR3 size: 17 residues. V shed 4 bases, J shed 8 bases, and the junction held 13 bases outside the gene matches. Supplemented by reference TRBV5-6 and TRBJ2-4, the full variable domain reads DAGVTQSPTHLIKTRGQQVTLRCSPKSGHDTVSWYQQALGQGPQFIFQYYEEEERQRGNFPDRFSGHQFPNYSSELNVNALLLGDSALYLCASSPGGASGRGDIQYFGAGTRLSVL.

The genes are TRBV3-1 and TRBJ1-2; D possibly corresponds to TRBD1 (6 bases). Looked up from germline, CDR1 is LGHDT and CDR2 is YNNKEL (reference sequence). The CDR3 is made up of 14 amino acids. V lost 3 bases to trimming and J lost 0 bases, with 8 bases between them. CDR3 protein: CASSQGQANYGYTF. As DNA, the CDR3 is TGTGCCAGCAGCCAGGGACAAGCTAACTATGGCTACACCTTC.

The rearrangement joins TRBV6-1 to TRBJ2-5, with a tentative D call TRBD1 (5 bases). The CDR3 has 14 amino acids. The germline V gene encodes CDR1 MNHNS and CDR2 SASEGT. V was clipped by 4 bases and J by 2 bases, with 11 bases between them. CDR3 nucleotides: TGTGCCAGCAGTGGCGACAGAGGACAAGAGACCCAGTACTTC. It yields the protein CASSGDRGQETQYF.

This clonotype was recorded many times. The chain has TRBV29-1 and TRBJ1-2, with D perhaps TRBD1 (5 bases). With 0 bases removed from V and 8 bases from J, the gap between germline ends came to 10 bases. From germline, CDR1 is SQVTM and CDR2 ANQGSEA. The CDR3 extends over 12 amino acids. CDR3 in DNA: TGCAGCGTTGAAGACAGGGAATTCGGCTACACCTTC. This codes for CSVEDREFGYTF.

Many counts were recorded for this clonotype. The V call is TRBV10-3, the J call TRBJ2-1, with D maybe TRBD1 (5 bases). This CDR3 comprises 11 residues. V lost 6 bases and J 7 bases, leaving 7 bases between the germline ends. CDR1 is ENHRY and CDR2 is SYGVKD in the germline V gene. CDR3 sequence: CAIRQGNEQFF. The CDR3 DNA reads as TGTGCCATCAGGCAGGGAAATGAGCAGTTCTTC.

This clonotype was seen only a few times. The chain carries TRBV7-2 and TRBJ1-3; D ambiguous. CDR3 length equals 15 residues. V lost 5 bases to trimming and J lost 0 bases, with 11 bases between them. The germline CDR1 and CDR2 sequences are SGHTA and FQGNSA. The CDR3 region is CASSVHTNSGNTIYF. As DNA, the CDR3 is TGTGCCAGCAGCGTACACACCAACTCTGGAAACACCATATATTTT.

This clonotype appeared many times. This chain joins TRBV6-2 or TRBV6-3 and TRBJ1-2; tentatively, D is TRBD1 (5 bases). The V gene's germline CDR1 is MNHEY and CDR2 SVGEGT. CDR3 length: 14 residues. V lost 2 bases and J 4 bases, leaving 11 bases between the germline ends. The CDR3 DNA reads TGTGCCAGCAGTTACGGAGGGGCCTTCTATGGCTACACCTTC. Encoded protein: CASSYGGAFYGYTF.

This clonotype was observed a few times. The chain couples TRBV6-2 or TRBV6-3 to TRBJ2-1; 7 nucleotides agree with TRBD2. The CDR3 consists of 16 residues. The V gene end was trimmed by 0 bases and the J gene end by 2 bases; junction bases not matched to a gene: 4. Germline lookup yields CDR1 MNHEY and CDR2 SVGEGT. This chain's CDR3 is CASSYSIGLAYNEQFF. DNA of the CDR3: TGTGCCAGCAGTTACTCGATTGGACTAGCCTACAATGAGCAGTTCTTC.

This clonotype turned up a few times. The V and J genes are TRBV20-1 and TRBJ2-3, with 8 bases that match TRBD2. CDR1 is DFQATT and CDR2 is SNEGSKA in the germline V gene (reference sequence). The V and J ends lost 5 bases and 6 bases, in that order; junction bases with no gene match: 16. This CDR3 has 16 amino acids. CDR3 bases: TGCAGTGCTTTCGTACTAGCGGATATAATCCTGGATACGCAGTATTTT. It encodes CSAFVLADIILDTQYF.

This clonotype was detected only a few times. J is TRBJ2-4 and V is TRBV28, with 9 bases aligning to TRBD1. J was trimmed by 7 bases and V by 5 bases; bases with no gene match: 9. The CDR3 contains 15 residues. Germline CDR1 reads MDHEN; CDR2 reads SYDVKM. CDR3 sequence reads: CASSDSRDRANIQYF. As DNA, the CDR3 is TGTGCCAGCAGTGATTCCCGGGACAGGGCGAACATTCAGTACTTC.

In its sample, this clonotype was seen a few times. V gene TRBV4-2 combines with J gene TRBJ2-1, with no clear D. Trimming left V 4 bases short and J 11 bases short, with 12 bases between. CDR3 size: 12 residues. CDR1 and CDR2 (germline): LGHNA, YNFKEQ. DNA of the CDR3: TGTGCCAGCAGCCCTCGGGCGGAGCAGCAGTTCTTC. Residues: CASSPRAEQQFF.

This clonotype appeared a few times. The chain is built from TRBV12-3 or TRBV12-4 and TRBJ1-5; D might be TRBD1 (6 bases). The length of the CDR3 is 15 residues. V was cut by 2 bases and J by 3 bases, with 11 bases left in between. This chain's CDR3 is CASSLSRGDNQPQHF. The CDR3 DNA is TGTGCCAGCAGTTTAAGCAGGGGAGACAATCAGCCCCAGCATTTT.

This clonotype was detected ten times or more. The chain has TRBV29-1 and TRBJ1-2; D might be TRBD1 (6 bases). Germline assignment: CDR1 SQVTM and CDR2 ANQGSEA. V was cut by 4 bases and J by 1 base, with 19 bases left in between. CDR3 length: 16 residues. The CDR3 protein is CSVGRLRGGGNYGYTF. The DNA of the CDR3 is TGCAGCGTTGGGAGACTGAGAGGAGGGGGTAACTATGGCTACACCTTC.

The sample holds many counts of this clonotype. CDR3 nucleotides: TGTGCCAGCAGCACGGGGACAGGGGAGATGGATACGCAGTATTTT. It specifies CASSTGTGEMDTQYF. The chain employs TRBV6-1 and TRBJ2-3; TRBD1 matches at 10 bases. J was trimmed by 6 bases and V by 6 bases; bases with no gene match: 9. Germline CDR1 and CDR2: MNHNS and SASEGT. The CDR3 has 15 residues.

The rearrangement links TRBV11-3 to TRBJ2-1; 7 nucleotides align to TRBD2. Per germline, CDR1 SGHNT and CDR2 YENEEA. Trimming at V came to 1 base and at J to 2 bases, leaving 11 bases not matched to a gene. CDR3 length: 18 amino acids. CDR3 residues: CASSLGGGGAAPYNEQFF. CDR3 bases: TGTGCCAGCAGCTTAGGGGGGGGTGGAGCGGCACCCTACAATGAGCAGTTCTTC.

This clonotype was found many times. The rearrangement links TRBV20-1 to TRBJ2-1; 7 positions agree with TRBD2. There are 14 residues in the CDR3. Germline V lookup: CDR1 DFQATT, CDR2 SNEGSKA (reference sequence). V was pared by 6 bases and J by 12 bases, with 17 bases of the junction left unmatched. CDR3 nucleotides: TGCAGTGCCAATCTAGCGGTCTCGGTCAGTGGGCAGTTCTTC. As protein: CSANLAVSVSGQFF.

Only a few counts were recorded for this clonotype. J is TRBJ2-1 and V is TRBV6-1; unclear D gene. The CDR3 is 16 residues long. CDR1 and CDR2 (germline): MNHNS, SASEGT. V lost 6 bases to trimming and J lost 5 bases, with 20 bases between them. The CDR3 region is CASRPPLRAGNNEQFF. CDR3 DNA: TGTGCCAGCAGGCCCCCGCTGAGAGCAGGCAACAATGAGCAGTTCTTC.

Worth noting for this clonotype: A much larger clone differs from this one at a single base, so this may be a read error. The chain has TRBV20-1 and TRBJ2-5, with 10 bases that match TRBD2. CDR1 and CDR2 (germline): DFQATT, SNEGSKA (reference sequence). This CDR3 is 15 amino acids long. CDR3 DNA: TGCTGTGCTAGAGTTCCCACTAGCGGGAAAGCGACCCAGTACTTC. This codes for CCARVPTSGKATQYF.